The 5 T cell receptor beta chains below all came from one sample that was sequenced in a study of cytomegalovirus exposure and HLA in healthy donors. Only in-frame clones appear in the TCRdb table, and some are missing; sequencing was by immunoSEQ multiplex PCR. Found here are some 230,000 clones, about nine tenths of them singletons; the top ten hold about 0.95%. The sequencing input was PBMCs. The source of these receptors is a woman under 30 in good health and CMV-seronegative.

This clone came up once. This chain's CDR3 is CASSLATSGSYEQYF. In nucleotides, the CDR3 is TGTGCCAGCAGTTTAGCGACTAGCGGGAGCTACGAGCAGTACTTC. The chain has TRBV27 and TRBJ2-7; 12 bases agree with TRBD2. The CDR3 loop spans 15 amino acids. Germline V gene lookup returns CDR1 MNHEY and CDR2 SMNVEV (reference sequence). Trimming cost V 2 bases and J 3 bases; bases outside gene matches: 2.

The chain employs TRBV18 and TRBJ1-1; D gene uncertain. CDR3 length equals 13 residues. Germline CDR1 is KGHSH and CDR2 is LQKENI. V lost 6 bases and J lost 0, with 8 bases in between. For the CDR3, the DNA is TGTGCCAGCTCTATATCCCTGAACACTGAAGCTTTCTTT. Translating gives CASSISLNTEAFF.

This clone was counted a single time. Other DNA sequences from this sample encode an identical CDR3 as well. The CDR3 coding sequence is TGTGCCAGCTCACCGCGACTAGCGGGATCCTACGAGCAGTACTTC. Amino acid sequence: CASSPRLAGSYEQYF. The V gene is TRBV18, the J gene TRBJ2-7; TRBD2 aligns across 11 bases. The V and J ends lost 3 bases and 1 base, in that order; junction bases with no gene match: 2. Germline-derived CDR1 and CDR2 are KGHSH and LQKENI. The CDR3 is 15 residues long.

This chain connects TRBV11-3 to TRBJ2-2, with D possibly being TRBD2 (5 bases). Germline CDR1 reads SGHNT; CDR2 reads YENEEA. V shed 3 bases and J shed 7 bases, with 12 bases lying between them. The CDR3 totals 14 residues. The CDR3 DNA reads TGTGCCAGCAGCTTCTCGAGGGCGGGCGGGGAGCTGTTTTTT. It codes for CASSFSRAGGELFF.

This chain connects TRBV2 to TRBJ2-4, with D perhaps TRBD2 (5 bases). With 10 bases removed from V and 4 bases from J, the gap between germline ends came to 14 bases. The CDR3 totals 13 residues. Looked up from germline, CDR1 is SNHLY and CDR2 is FYNNEI. CDR3 coding DNA: TGTGCCACCTTTATTCCGGGGAAAAACATTCAGTACTTC. It translates to CATFIPGKNIQYF.